This is a list of T cell receptor beta chains from one sample in a study of T cells in Graves' hyperthyroidism and ophthalmopathy. From the multiplex PCR reads, TCRdb called clonotypes with MiXCR, one entry per CDR3 protein. The top ten clones hold about 35% of a sample with a few hundred thousand distinct CDR3 sequences, less than 20% of them seen once. What was sequenced was blood. The receptor source for this set is a man aged 50-59 years with Graves' ophthalmopathy. The CDR3 runs from the conserved cysteine through the conserved F or W. The order of the fields is V gene, clone size, D gene, J gene, CDR3 protein, CDR3 DNA. A D gene is named only where the DNA matches it firmly. Some rows have no size entry. The others give once, few or many, or a class for an expanded clone.

TRBV5-1	many	TRBD1	TRBJ1-1	CASSSGTGMATEAFF	TGCGCCAGCAGCTCCGGGACAGGTATGGCCACTGAAGCTTTCTTT
TRBV7-2	NA	NA	TRBJ2-1	CASSLDYNEQFF	TGTGCCAGCAGCTTAGATTACAATGAGCAGTTCTTC
TRBV7-3	NA	NA	TRBJ2-7	CASSLLPSYEQYF	TGTGCCAGCAGCCTTCTACCGTCCTACGAGCAGTACTTC
TRBV5-4	NA	NA	TRBJ1-1	CASSLVREAEAFF	TGTGCCAGCAGCTTGGTCAGGGAAGCTGAAGCTTTCTTT
TRBV30	many	NA	TRBJ2-5	CACKPTSLGAQYF	TGTGCCTGTAAACCTACTAGCCTTGGGGCCCAGTACTTC
TRBV19	NA	TRBD2	TRBJ2-3	CASSWASGRKDTQYF	TGTGCCAGTAGTTGGGCTAGCGGGAGAAAAGATACGCAGTATTTT
TRBV6-1	NA	TRBD2	TRBJ2-1	CASSHLSGRANEQFF	TGTGCCAGCAGTCATCTAAGCGGGAGGGCCAATGAGCAGTTCTTC
TRBV20-1	NA	NA	TRBJ2-7	CSARDRVGNYEQYF	TGCAGTGCTAGAGATCGGGTGGGAAACTACGAGCAGTACTTC
TRBV7-9	NA	NA	TRBJ2-2	CASINPRGPLPGGAGELFF	TGTGCCAGCATCAATCCTCGGGGTCCACTACCTGGAGGGGCCGGGGAGCTGTTTTTT
TRBV29-1	NA	NA	TRBJ1-4	CSVAQGSEKLFF	TGCAGCGTTGCACAGGGATCTGAAAAACTGTTTTTT
TRBV20-1	few	NA	TRBJ2-1	CSALYFNEQFF	TGCAGTGCTCTTTACTTCAATGAGCAGTTCTTC
TRBV10-3	few	TRBD2	TRBJ2-7	CAISEGAGGPYEQYF	TGTGCCATCAGTGAAGGGGCGGGAGGGCCGTACGAGCAGTACTTC
TRBV29-1	NA	TRBD2	TRBJ2-7	CSVETTSGYTYEQYF	TGCAGCGTTGAAACAACTAGCGGATACACCTACGAGCAGTACTTC
TRBV29-1	few	NA	TRBJ2-4	CSVPAQAKNIQYF	TGCAGCGTGCCGGCCCAAGCCAAAAACATTCAGTACTTC
TRBV7-3	many	TRBD2	TRBJ2-2	CASSFQRGNTGELFF	TGTGCCAGCAGCTTTCAGCGGGGGAACACCGGGGAGCTGTTTTTT
TRBV27	few	NA	TRBJ1-1	CASSLAIASTEAFF	TGTGCCAGCAGTTTGGCGATCGCGAGCACTGAAGCTTTCTTT
TRBV6-1	NA	TRBD1	TRBJ2-1	CASTSRTGAYNEQFF	TGTGCCAGCACCTCCCGGACAGGGGCCTACAATGAGCAGTTCTTC
TRBV28	many	NA	TRBJ1-1	CAHGLIGGTEAFF	TGTGCCCACGGTCTTATAGGGGGCACTGAAGCTTTCTTT
TRBV28	many	NA	TRBJ1-1	CASSQLNNYRGEAFF	TGTGCCAGCAGCCAGTTAAATAACTATCGTGGTGAAGCTTTCTTT
TRBV11-3	many	NA	TRBJ2-3	CASSLGAGHLYTDTQYF	TGTGCCAGCAGCTTAGGAGCGGGACACCTTTACACAGATACGCAGTATTTT
TRBV28	many	TRBD2	TRBJ2-1	CASRLSGGSGGEQFF	TGTGCCAGCAGACTCAGTGGCGGGAGTGGAGGTGAGCAGTTCTTC
TRBV28	NA	TRBD1	TRBJ1-1	CASSLTSGGGTEAFF	TGTGCCAGCAGTCTCACCTCAGGGGGAGGCACTGAAGCTTTCTTT
TRBV5-1	many	NA	TRBJ1-6	CASSLTGNNSPLHF	TGCGCCAGCAGCTTGACAGGGAATAATTCACCCCTCCACTTT